The 10 T cell receptor beta chains below come from one sample, sequenced in a study of cytomegalovirus exposure and HLA in healthy donors. PCR involved 60 Vbeta and 13 Jbeta primers. The data were produced by immunoSEQ multiplex PCR, yet TCRdb's version contains in-frame clones alone and is incomplete. Of hundreds of thousands of clones listed, over 65% were seen once; the top ten hold about 14%. Sequencing input: PBMCs. All receptors come from a man in his forties in good health and CMV-seronegative.

The chain couples TRBV9 to TRBJ2-6; maybe TRBD2 (5 bases). This CDR3 has 14 amino acids. CDR1 and CDR2 from the germline V gene are SGDLS and YYNGEE. V lost 5 bases, J lost 1 base, and 7 bases lay in between. The CDR3 region is CASRLGSGANVLTF. The CDR3 DNA reads TGTGCCAGCAGACTAGGTTCTGGGGCCAACGTCCTGACTTTC.

The V gene is TRBV7-2, the J gene TRBJ2-4, with D maybe TRBD2 (6 bases). Trimming removed 5 bases at V and 2 bases at J, with 10 bases between. The CDR3 covers 14 residues. CDR1 and CDR2 from the germline V gene are SGHTA and FQGNSA. CDR3 DNA sequence: TGTGCCAGCAGCCTCGGAGGGTCCAAAAACATTCAGTACTTC. Translation gives CASSLGGSKNIQYF.

The rearrangement joins TRBV14 to TRBJ2-7; 8 bases are shared with TRBD2. Germline CDR1 and CDR2: SGHDN and FVKESK. V dropped 2 bases and J dropped 1; count of bases not matched to a gene: 7. The CDR3 contains 16 residues. The CDR3 DNA sequence: TGTGCCAGCAGCCAACTAGCGGGCGGTTCTTCCTACGAGCAGTACTTC. Its translation is CASSQLAGGSSYEQYF.

V gene TRBV18 combines with J gene TRBJ1-2; D is undetermined. This CDR3 has 15 amino acids. The germline gives CDR1 KGHSH, CDR2 LQKENI. Trimming removed 3 bases at V and 6 bases at J, with 17 bases between. The CDR3 nucleotides are TGTGCCAGCTCACCGCCACTACGGGTCTCCAATGGCTACACCTTC. This sequence encodes CASSPPLRVSNGYTF.

The V call is TRBV9, the J call TRBJ2-5; TRBD2 aligns across 11 bases. The CDR3 totals 15 residues. Germline lookup yields CDR1 SGDLS and CDR2 YYNGEE. Unmatched junction bases numbered 4, after V lost 0 bases and J lost 6 bases. In DNA form, the CDR3 reads TGTGCCAGCAGCGTAGATAGCGGGGGGGGAAAGACCCAGTACTTC. Translation gives CASSVDSGGGKTQYF. Using reference TRBV9 and TRBJ2-5 for the parts outside the CDR3, the full variable domain is DSGVTQTPKHLITATGQRVTLRCSPRSGDLSVYWYQQSLDQGLQFLIQYYNGEERAKGNILERFSAQQFPDLHSELNLSSLELGDSALYFCASSVDSGGGKTQYFGPGTRLLVL.

The chain is built from TRBV5-8 and TRBJ1-2, with 7 nucleotides matching TRBD1. Germline V CDR1 and CDR2: SGHTS, YDEGEE. The J segment lost 3 bases and the V segment lost 6 bases, leaving 5 bases of the junction unmatched. There are 13 residues in the CDR3. For the CDR3, the DNA is TGTGCCAGCAACACCAGGGGGTACTATGGCTACACCTTC. It specifies CASNTRGYYGYTF.

This clone was seen only a few times. Germline is not matched at one junction end, which may reflect a read error. Here the CDR3 reads CSSSPDRANQPQHF. DNA for the CDR3: TGTTCCAGCAGCCCCGACAGGGCCAATCAGCCCCAGCATTTT. The rearrangement joins TRBV7-9 to TRBJ1-5; 7 bases line up with TRBD1. The CDR3 loop spans 14 amino acids. Germline V gene lookup returns CDR1 SEHNR and CDR2 FQNEAQ (reference sequence).

This chain uses TRBV29-1 with TRBJ1-1; possible D gene TRBD1, 6 bases. Germline assignment: CDR1 SQVTM and CDR2 ANQGSEA. CDR3 size: 13 residues. The ends were cut back, 6 bases at V and 1 base at J, with 12 bases in the middle. The CDR3 DNA sequence: TGCAGCGTACGCGGACAGAGGAACACTGAAGCTTTCTTT. It encodes CSVRGQRNTEAFF. Filled out from reference TRBV29-1 and TRBJ1-1, the complete variable domain reads SAVISQKPSRDICQRGTSLTIQCQVDSQVTMMFWYRQQPGQSLTLIATANQGSEATYESGFVIDKFPISRPNLTFSTLTVSNMSPEDSSIYLCSVRGQRNTEAFFGQGTRLTVV.

V and J are TRBV4-2 and TRBJ2-2; 8 nucleotides align to TRBD1. V shed 0 bases, J shed 6 bases, and the junction held 6 bases outside the gene matches. From germline, CDR1 is LGHNA and CDR2 YNFKEQ. The CDR3 is 16 amino acids. The CDR3 region is CASSQESLQGAGELFF. The CDR3 nucleotides are TGTGCCAGCAGCCAAGAGTCCCTACAGGGGGCCGGGGAGCTGTTTTTT.

This chain joins TRBV2 and TRBJ2-3, with D hard to call. V lost 5 bases to trimming and J lost 6 bases, with 12 bases between them. The length of the CDR3 is 13 residues. From germline, CDR1 is SNHLY and CDR2 FYNNEI. As DNA, the CDR3 is TGTGCCAGCAGTATAGCTTTTGTGGATACGCAGTATTTT. Translation: CASSIAFVDTQYF. Complete variable domain (other parts from reference TRBV2 and TRBJ2-3): EPEVTQTPSHQVTQMGQEVILRCVPISNHLYFYWYRQILGQKVEFLVSFYNNEISEKSEIFDDQFSVERPDGSNFTLKIRSTKLEDSAMYFCASSIAFVDTQYFGPGTRLTVL.